This T cell receptor (beta chain) was captured in a study of cytomegalovirus exposure and HLA in healthy donors. In the study overall: A later analysis reported the same platform for the roughly 120 validation repertoires and the 666 first-cohort repertoires.

V lost 2 bases to trimming and J lost 6 bases; unmatched junction nucleotides: 13. The CDR3 spans 17 residues. Germline CDR1 and CDR2: SGHTA and FQGNSA. Libraries were prepared by immunoSEQ multiplex PCR; TCRdb keeps only in-frame clonotypes and omits some of them. The sample lists some 65,000 clones; approximately 94% were seen once. A remark on this clone: Antigen: not known.

Study outcomes and limitations: Rare TCR sequences predominated, though certain public TCRs were found in many donors. First-cohort TCR clusters were later found to tend to co-occur in the 90 to 150 validation repertoires. In vitro assays verified that a few CMV-associated chains recognized CMV antigens specifically.

The sample consisted of PBMCs. The clonotype comes from a man aged 18 to 30 in good health and CMV-seropositive. The chain links TRBV7-2 to TRBJ2-1, with TRBD2 identical over 7 bases. CDR3 amino acids: CASSLCLCAGVGNEQFF. The CDR3 bases are TGTGCCAGCAGCTTATGTCTGTGTGCGGGAGTCGGCAATGAGCAGTTCTTC.